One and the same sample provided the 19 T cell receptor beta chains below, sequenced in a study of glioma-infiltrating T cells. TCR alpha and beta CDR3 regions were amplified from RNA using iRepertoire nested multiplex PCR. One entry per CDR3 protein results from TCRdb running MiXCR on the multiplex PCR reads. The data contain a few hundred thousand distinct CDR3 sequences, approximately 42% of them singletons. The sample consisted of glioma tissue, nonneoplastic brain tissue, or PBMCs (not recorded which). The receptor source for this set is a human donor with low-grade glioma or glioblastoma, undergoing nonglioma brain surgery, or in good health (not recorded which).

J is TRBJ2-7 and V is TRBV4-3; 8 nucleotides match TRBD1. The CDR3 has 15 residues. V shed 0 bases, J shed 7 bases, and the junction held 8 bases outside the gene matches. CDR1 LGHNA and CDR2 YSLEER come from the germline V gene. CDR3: CASSQEGGRGLEQYF. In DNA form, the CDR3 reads TGCGCCAGCAGCCAAGAGGGGGGCAGGGGGCTTGAGCAGTACTTC.

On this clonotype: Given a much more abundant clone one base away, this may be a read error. In DNA form, the CDR3 reads TGTGCCAGCAGTATCCCGGGACTACAGTACAATGAGCAGTTCTTC. It encodes CASSIPGLQYNEQFF. The chain carries TRBV4-2 and TRBJ2-1; TRBD2 agrees at 7 bases. Germline V gene sequence: CDR1 LGHNA, CDR2 YNFKEQ. V lost 6 bases to trimming and J lost 4 bases; unmatched junction nucleotides: 9. The CDR3 contains 15 residues.

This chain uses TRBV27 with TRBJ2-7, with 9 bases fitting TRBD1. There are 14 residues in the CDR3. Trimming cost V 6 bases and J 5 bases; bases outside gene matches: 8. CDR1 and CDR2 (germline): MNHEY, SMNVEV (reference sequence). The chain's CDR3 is CASSGTGRWNEQYF. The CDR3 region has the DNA TGTGCCAGCAGCGGGACAGGGCGCTGGAACGAGCAGTACTTC.

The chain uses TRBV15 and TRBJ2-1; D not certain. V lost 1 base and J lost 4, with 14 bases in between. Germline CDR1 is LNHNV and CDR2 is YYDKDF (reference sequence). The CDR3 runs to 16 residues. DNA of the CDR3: TGTGCCACCAGCAGAGTACGCGAGATACTATACAATGAGCAGTTCTTC. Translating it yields CATSRVREILYNEQFF.

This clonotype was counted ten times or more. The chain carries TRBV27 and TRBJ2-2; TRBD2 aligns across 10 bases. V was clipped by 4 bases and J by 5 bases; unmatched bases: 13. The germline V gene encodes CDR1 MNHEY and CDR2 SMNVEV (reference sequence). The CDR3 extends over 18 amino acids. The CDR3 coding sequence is TGTGCCAGCAGTTCGTGGACTAGCGGAGCCCTGGGGACCGGGGAGCTGTTTTTT. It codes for CASSSWTSGALGTGELFF.

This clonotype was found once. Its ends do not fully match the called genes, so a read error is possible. CDR3 DNA: TGTGCCAGCAGGGATAGGACAGGGGTCCAGCCCCAGCATTTT. The encoded protein is CASRDRTGVQPQHF. The rearrangement joins TRBV4-1 to TRBJ1-5; 9 bases match TRBD1. Germline V CDR1 and CDR2: MGHRA, YSYEKL. The length of the CDR3 is 14 residues.

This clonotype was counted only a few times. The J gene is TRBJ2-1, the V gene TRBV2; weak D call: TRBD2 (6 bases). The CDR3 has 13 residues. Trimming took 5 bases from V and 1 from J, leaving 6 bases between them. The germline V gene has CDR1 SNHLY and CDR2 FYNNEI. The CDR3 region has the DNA TGTGCCAGCAGTCGGGAGTCCTACAATGAGCAGTTCTTC. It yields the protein CASSRESYNEQFF. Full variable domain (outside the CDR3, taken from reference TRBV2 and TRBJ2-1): EPEVTQTPSHQVTQMGQEVILRCVPISNHLYFYWYRQILGQKVEFLVSFYNNEISEKSEIFDDQFSVERPDGSNFTLKIRSTKLEDSAMYFCASSRESYNEQFFGPGTRLTVL.

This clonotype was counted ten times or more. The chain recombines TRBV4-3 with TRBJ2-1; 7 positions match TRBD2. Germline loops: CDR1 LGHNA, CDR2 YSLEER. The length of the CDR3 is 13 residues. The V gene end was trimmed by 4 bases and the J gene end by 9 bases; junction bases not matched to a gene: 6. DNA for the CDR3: TGCGCCAGCAGCCTCCGGGGGGTGGGTGAGCAGTTCTTC. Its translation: CASSLRGVGEQFF.

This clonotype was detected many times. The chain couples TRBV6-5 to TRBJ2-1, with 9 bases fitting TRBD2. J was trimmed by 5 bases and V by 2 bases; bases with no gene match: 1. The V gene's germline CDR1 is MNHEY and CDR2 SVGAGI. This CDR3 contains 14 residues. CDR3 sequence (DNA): TGTGCCAGCAGTTACCTAGCGGGAAACAATGAGCAGTTCTTC. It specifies CASSYLAGNNEQFF.

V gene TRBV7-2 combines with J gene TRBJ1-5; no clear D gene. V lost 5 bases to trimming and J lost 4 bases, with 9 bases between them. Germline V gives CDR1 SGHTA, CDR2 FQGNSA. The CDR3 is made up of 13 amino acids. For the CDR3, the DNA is TGTGCCAGCAGCCCTAAGCGGAATCAGCCCCAGCATTTT. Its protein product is CASSPKRNQPQHF.

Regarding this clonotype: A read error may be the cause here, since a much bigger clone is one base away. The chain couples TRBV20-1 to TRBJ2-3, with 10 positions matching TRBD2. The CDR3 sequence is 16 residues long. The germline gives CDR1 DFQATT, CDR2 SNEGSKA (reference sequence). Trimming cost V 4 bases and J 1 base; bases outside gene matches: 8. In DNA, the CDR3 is TGCAGTGCTAACCCCCTAGCGGGAGAAGGCACAGATACGCAGTATTTT. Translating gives CSANPLAGEGTDTQYF.

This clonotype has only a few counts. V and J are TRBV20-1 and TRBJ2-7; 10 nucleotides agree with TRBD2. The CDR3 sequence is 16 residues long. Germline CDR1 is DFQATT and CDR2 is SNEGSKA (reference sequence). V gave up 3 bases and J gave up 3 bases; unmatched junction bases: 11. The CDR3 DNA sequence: TGCAGTGCTAGGGTCTATGGGCTAGCGGGAGACTACGAGCAGTACTTC. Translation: CSARVYGLAGDYEQYF.

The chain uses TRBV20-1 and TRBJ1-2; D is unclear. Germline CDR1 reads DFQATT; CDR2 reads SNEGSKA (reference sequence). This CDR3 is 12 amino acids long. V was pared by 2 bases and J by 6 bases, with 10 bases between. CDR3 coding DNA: TGCAGTGCTAGACCCGAAATCCATGGCTACACCTTC. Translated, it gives CSARPEIHGYTF.

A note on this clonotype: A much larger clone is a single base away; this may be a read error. CDR3: CATTEQGAYNEQFF. DNA of the CDR3: TGTGCCACTACCGAACAGGGCGCCTACAATGAGCAGTTCTTC. The chain carries TRBV6-5 and TRBJ2-1; D perhaps matches TRBD1 (6 bases). Germline V gene data show CDR1 as MNHEY and CDR2 as SVGAGI. Trimming left V 10 bases short and J 2 bases short, with 15 bases between. The CDR3 runs to 14 residues.

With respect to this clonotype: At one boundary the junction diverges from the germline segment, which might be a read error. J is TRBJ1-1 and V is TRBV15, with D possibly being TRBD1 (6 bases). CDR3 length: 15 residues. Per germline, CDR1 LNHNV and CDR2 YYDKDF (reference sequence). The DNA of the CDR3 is TGCGCCAGCAGCCAAGCTGGGGGGCCCCACACTGAAGCTTTCTTT. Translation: CASSQAGGPHTEAFF.

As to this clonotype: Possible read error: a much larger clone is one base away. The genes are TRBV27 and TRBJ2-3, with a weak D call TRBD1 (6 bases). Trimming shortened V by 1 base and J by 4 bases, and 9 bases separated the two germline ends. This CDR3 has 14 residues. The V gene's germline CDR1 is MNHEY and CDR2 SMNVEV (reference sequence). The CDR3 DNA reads TGTGCCAGCAGTTTATACAGGGAAGCAGATACGCAGTATTTT. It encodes CASSLYREADTQYF.

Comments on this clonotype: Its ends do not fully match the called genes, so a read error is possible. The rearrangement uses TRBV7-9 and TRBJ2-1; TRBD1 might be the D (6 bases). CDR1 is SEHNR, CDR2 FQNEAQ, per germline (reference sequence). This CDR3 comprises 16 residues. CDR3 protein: CACSSPGRGSYNEQFF. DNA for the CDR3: TGTGCCTGCAGCTCCCCGGGCAGGGGATCCTACAATGAGCAGTTCTTC.

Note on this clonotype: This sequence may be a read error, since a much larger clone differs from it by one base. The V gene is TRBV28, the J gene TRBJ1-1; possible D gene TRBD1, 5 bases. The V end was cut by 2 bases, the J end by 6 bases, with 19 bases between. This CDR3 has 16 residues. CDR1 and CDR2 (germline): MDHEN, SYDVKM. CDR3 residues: CASSLPYPTGFAEAFF. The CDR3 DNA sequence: TGTGCCAGCAGTTTACCCTACCCCACAGGTTTCGCTGAAGCTTTCTTT.

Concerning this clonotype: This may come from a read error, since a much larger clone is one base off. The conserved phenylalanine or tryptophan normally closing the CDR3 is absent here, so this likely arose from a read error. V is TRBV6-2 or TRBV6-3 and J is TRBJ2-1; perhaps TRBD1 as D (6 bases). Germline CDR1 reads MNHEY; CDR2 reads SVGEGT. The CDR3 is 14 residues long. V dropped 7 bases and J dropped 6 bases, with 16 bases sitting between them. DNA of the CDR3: TGTGCCAGCAACCGTCCCCCGACAGGCAATGAGCAGTTCTCC. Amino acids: CASNRPPTGNEQFS.